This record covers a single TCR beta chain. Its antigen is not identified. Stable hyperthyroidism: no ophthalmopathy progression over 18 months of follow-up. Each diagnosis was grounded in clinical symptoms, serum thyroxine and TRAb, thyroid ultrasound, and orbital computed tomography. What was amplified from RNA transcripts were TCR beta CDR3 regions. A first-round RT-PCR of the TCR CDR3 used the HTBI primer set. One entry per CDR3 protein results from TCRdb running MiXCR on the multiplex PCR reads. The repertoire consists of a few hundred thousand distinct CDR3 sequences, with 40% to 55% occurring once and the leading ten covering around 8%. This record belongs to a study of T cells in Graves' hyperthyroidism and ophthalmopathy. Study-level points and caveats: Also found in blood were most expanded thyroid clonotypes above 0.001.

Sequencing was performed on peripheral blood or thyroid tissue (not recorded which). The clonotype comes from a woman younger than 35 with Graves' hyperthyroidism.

CDR3 DNA sequence: TGCAGCGTTTCGGGACTAGCGGGAGACGAGCAGTACTTC. Translated, it gives CSVSGLAGDEQYF. The chain joins TRBV29-1 to TRBJ2-7; 14 bases fit TRBD2. This CDR3 is 13 amino acids long. Germline values: CDR1 SQVTM, CDR2 ANQGSEA. Trimming cost V 5 bases and J 5 bases; bases outside gene matches: 2.